Listed below are T cell receptor beta chains from one sample, sequenced in a study of blood T cell repertoires in COVID-19. Data came from immunoSEQ multiplex PCR; TCRdb stores just in-frame clones and leaves some out. This sample has about 140,000 clones, with more than 80% found just once. The material sequenced was PBMCs or T cells enriched from blood (not recorded which). All receptors derive from a man over 45 who had recovered from COVID-19. Each CDR3 is given with its conserved first and last residue. Each record gives: V gene, J gene, clone size, CDR3 protein. For some rows the clone size is stated as once, few or many, or as a class when expanded; others skip it.

V: TRBV4-3
J: TRBJ1-1
size: .
CDR3: CASSQAPGLLEEAFF

V: TRBV4-3
J: TRBJ2-1
size: .
CDR3: CASNKKADREGSEQFF

V: TRBV9
J: TRBJ2-5
size: .
CDR3: CASSVKGGETQYF

V: TRBV30
J: TRBJ2-1
size: .
CDR3: CAWSRLDSYNEQFF

V: TRBV5-1
J: TRBJ1-4
size: .
CDR3: CASSADSSTNEKLFF

V: TRBV6-5
J: TRBJ1-2
size: once
CDR3: CASTRTGEYGYTF

V: TRBV19
J: TRBJ2-5
size: .
CDR3: CVSSIQGIQETQYF

V: TRBV4-1
J: TRBJ1-1
size: .
CDR3: CASSQERGRGNTEAFF

V: TRBV9
J: TRBJ1-6
size: .
CDR3: CASSVRGYDSPLHF

V: TRBV19
J: TRBJ1-3
size: few
CDR3: CATNRGPGNTIYF

V: TRBV7-6
J: TRBJ2-2
size: .
CDR3: CASSQGQGVNTGELFF

V: TRBV24-1
J: TRBJ1-5
size: .
CDR3: CATSDSTGLGQPQHF

V: TRBV9
J: TRBJ2-7
size: .
CDR3: CASSPRSSGALYEQYF

V: TRBV7-3
J: TRBJ2-3
size: .
CDR3: CASSLTLGQTDTQYF

V: TRBV28
J: TRBJ2-2
size: .
CDR3: CASSLTGAGELFF

V: TRBV6-5
J: TRBJ2-3
size: .
CDR3: CASSYSSLGTDTQYF

V: TRBV24-1
J: TRBJ1-1
size: .
CDR3: CATTKDSMNTEAFF

V: TRBV15
J: TRBJ2-1
size: .
CDR3: CATSRNYGSGGSYNEQFF

V: TRBV12-3/TRBV12-4
J: TRBJ2-7
size: .
CDR3: CASSFTAYEQYF

V: TRBV19
J: TRBJ1-2
size: .
CDR3: CASSREDSLTNYGYTF

V: TRBV15
J: TRBJ1-4
size: .
CDR3: CATSTADYNEKLFF

V: TRBV9
J: TRBJ1-1
size: .
CDR3: CASSAQVGVNTEAFF

V: TRBV28
J: TRBJ2-1
size: .
CDR3: CASSSSRTRVSGEQFF

V: TRBV19
J: TRBJ1-6
size: .
CDR3: CASSFTRESNSPLHF

V: TRBV6-4
J: TRBJ1-6
size: few
CDR3: CASSDRGQGANSPLHF

V: TRBV29-1
J: TRBJ1-1
size: .
CDR3: CSVPGGTEAFF

V: TRBV27
J: TRBJ2-1
size: .
CDR3: CASSSSPGTTVGEQFF

V: TRBV29-1
J: TRBJ1-2
size: .
CDR3: CSVARTGVGYTF

V: TRBV7-3
J: TRBJ2-7
size: .
CDR3: CASSAGVSGGEQYF

V: TRBV3-1/TRBV3-2
J: TRBJ2-6
size: .
CDR3: CASSRRGSGANVLTF

V: TRBV9
J: TRBJ2-7
size: .
CDR3: CALPVEGRNSYEQYF

V: TRBV9
J: TRBJ1-3
size: few
CDR3: CASSAGGGVSGNTIYF

V: TRBV4-1
J: TRBJ2-7
size: .
CDR3: CASSQVAREGRLEQYF